This T cell receptor (beta chain) was identified during a study of PD-L1 blockade in urothelial cancer. Turning to the study itself: Samples of blood were analyzed 3 weeks (second dose) and 6 weeks after treatment start.

CDR1 and CDR2 from the germline V gene are LNHDA and SQIVND (reference sequence). Trimming shortened V by 3 bases and J by 4 bases, and 15 bases separated the two germline ends. CDR3 length: 15 amino acids. Comment on this clone: What it recognizes is unknown.

Added to each PCR by spiking were synthetic TCR analog templates. Profiled with immunoSEQ multiplex PCR; TCRdb holds only in-frame clones, not every one. Counted here are about 100,000 clones, roughly nine tenths occurring once; the ten biggest clones make up 0.92%. Study observations and caveats: Durable-benefit cases showed more tumor-associated blood clone expansion at 3 weeks.

V usage is TRBV19 and J usage is TRBJ1-1; D unresolved. The sequence was obtained from a woman older than 75 with urothelial cancer. Sequences were derived from PBMCs, sampled around atezolizumab (anti-PD-L1) treatment. The CDR3 loop reads CASSINGAELTEAFF. DNA of the CDR3: TGTGCCAGTAGTATTAATGGAGCAGAACTCACTGAAGCTTTCTTT. The full variable domain, with the rest looked up from reference TRBV19 and TRBJ1-1, is DGGITQSPKYLFRKEGQNVTLSCEQNLNHDAMYWYRQDPGQGLRLIYYSQIVNDFQKGDIAEGYSVSREKKESFPLTVTSAQKNPTAFYLCASSINGAELTEAFFGQGTRLTVV.